This T cell receptor (beta chain) was documented in a study of T-cell memory formation after mild COVID-19. 5'RACE with constant-segment primers yielded barcoded, UMI-tagged TCR alpha and TCR beta cDNA libraries. Using its own MiXCR run on the 5' RACE reads, TCRdb lists one record per CDR3 protein. The sample consists of roughly 280,000 distinct CDR3 sequences, roughly 8% of them appearing once. The CDR3 covers 13 residues. The germline V gene encodes CDR1 SEHNR and CDR2 FQNEAQ (reference sequence). V lost 6 bases and J lost 8; bases outside the gene matches: 3. The clonotype originates from a man aged 18 to 29 who had mild COVID-19 (a few samples of this study predate the infection). Cell type and time point are not known. The material sequenced was PBMCs or a T cell subset sorted from them (not recorded which). This chain connects TRBV7-9 to TRBJ2-3; the match to TRBD2 covers 12 bases. The CDR3 DNA reads TGTGCCAGCAGAGCGACTAGCGGGGGTACGCAGTATTTT. Translation gives CASRATSGGTQYF.